These T cell receptor beta chains were read from a single sample in a study of T cell responses to AZD1222 COVID-19 vaccine. Measured with immunoSEQ multiplex PCR; TCRdb has only the in-frame clones, and not every one. The sample comprises more than 150,000 clones, about nine tenths of which are singletons, and under 3.5% rests with the top ten. The source material was peripheral blood, sampled on day 0 of MenACWY control vaccination. The receptor source for this set is an adult in good health. Both conserved end residues are part of each CDR3. A D gene is named only where the DNA matches it firmly. Part of the rows lack a size; the others show once, few, many or a class for expanded clones.

TRBV3-1/TRBV3-2	NA	NA	TRBJ1-5	CASSPTGFSNQPQHF	TGTGCCAGCAGCCCCACGGGGTTTAGCAATCAGCCCCAGCATTTT
TRBV15	few	TRBD1	TRBJ1-4	CATSTGQGDEKLFF	TGTGCCACCAGCACGGGACAGGGTGATGAAAAACTGTTTTTT
TRBV4-2	NA	TRBD2	TRBJ2-1	CASSHPGTTPYNEQFF	TGTGCCAGCAGCCACCCCGGGACTACACCATACAATGAGCAGTTCTTC
TRBV5-1	once	NA	TRBJ2-7	CASRSDSSYEQYF	TGCGCCAGCAGAAGTGACAGCTCCTACGAGCAGTACTTC
TRBV7-3	NA	TRBD2	TRBJ2-1	CASSPGLAGGGEQFF	TGTGCCAGCAGCCCCGGTCTAGCGGGAGGAGGTGAGCAGTTCTTC
TRBV5-4	NA	TRBD2	TRBJ2-5	CASSSGTSGGEETQYF	TGTGCCAGCAGCTCAGGGACTAGCGGGGGGGAAGAGACCCAGTACTTC
TRBV18	NA	NA	TRBJ2-1	CASLGGAYNEQFF	TGTGCCAGCTTAGGGGGTGCCTACAATGAGCAGTTCTTC
TRBV30	NA	TRBD1	TRBJ2-2	CAWSVQGVQANTGELFF	TGTGCCTGGAGTGTACAGGGGGTACAAGCGAACACCGGGGAGCTGTTTTTT
TRBV7-9	NA	NA	TRBJ1-5	CASSRQGPNQPQHF	TGTGCCAGCAGCCGTCAGGGTCCCAATCAGCCCCAGCATTTT
TRBV27	NA	TRBD1	TRBJ2-1	CASSYNIQQDRVGNIADEQFF	TGTGCCAGCAGTTACAACATTCAACAAGACAGGGTCGGCAATATTGCGGATGAGCAGTTCTTC
TRBV28	NA	TRBD1	TRBJ1-5	CASSLPGQKNQPQHF	TGTGCCAGCAGTCTTCCGGGACAGAAAAATCAGCCCCAGCATTTT
TRBV6-5	NA	NA	TRBJ2-1	CASRPTGSSYNEQFF	TGTGCCAGCCGCCCGACAGGAAGTAGCTACAATGAGCAGTTCTTC
TRBV28	NA	NA	TRBJ1-5	CASSLSRHQPQHF	TGTGCCAGCAGCCTTTCAAGGCATCAGCCCCAGCATTTT
TRBV5-4	NA	TRBD2	TRBJ2-1	CASSTSSGSYNEQFF	TGTGCCAGCAGCACCTCTAGCGGATCCTACAATGAGCAGTTCTTC
TRBV14	NA	NA	TRBJ2-2	CASSKVITGELFF	TGTGCCAGCAGCAAAGTGATCACCGGGGAGCTGTTTTTT
TRBV4-1	NA	TRBD2	TRBJ2-1	CASSQVSAGGTNEQFF	TGCGCCAGCAGCCAAGTTTCAGCGGGGGGAACCAATGAGCAGTTCTTC
TRBV7-7	few	TRBD1	TRBJ1-4	CASSPLTGESNEKLFF	TGTGCCAGCAGCCCCCTTACAGGGGAATCGAATGAAAAACTGTTTTTT
TRBV3-1/TRBV3-2	NA	NA	TRBJ1-2	CASSQVTGMYGYTF	TGTGCCAGCAGCCAAGTAACAGGGATGTATGGCTACACCTTC
TRBV14	NA	TRBD2	TRBJ2-1	CASSAASGSWDEQFF	TGTGCCAGCAGCGCCGCTAGCGGGAGTTGGGATGAGCAGTTCTTC
TRBV6-1	once	NA	TRBJ2-5	CASSEARAKTQYF	TGTGCCAGCAGTGAAGCCAGGGCCAAGACCCAGTACTTC
TRBV5-1	NA	NA	TRBJ1-6	CASSLGQTPNYNSPLHF	TGCGCCAGCAGCCTGGGCCAGACCCCAAATTATAATTCACCCCTCCACTTT
TRBV25-1	NA	NA	TRBJ2-1	CASSAQLDEQFF	TGTGCCAGCAGTGCCCAGTTGGATGAGCAGTTCTTC
TRBV11-2	NA	TRBD1	TRBJ1-2	CASSPGQSGYTF	TGTGCCAGCAGCCCGGGACAGTCTGGCTACACCTTC
TRBV20-1	NA	NA	TRBJ2-5	CSASSGETQYF	TGCAGTGCAAGCTCAGGAGAGACCCAGTACTTC
TRBV9	NA	NA	TRBJ1-4	CASSPTGGANEKLFF	TGTGCCAGCAGCCCTACCGGGGGCGCTAATGAAAAACTGTTTTTT
TRBV3-1/TRBV3-2	NA	NA	TRBJ1-6	CASSQEPGRAHF	TGTGCCAGCAGCCAAGAACCGGGACGGGCCCACTTT
TRBV30	NA	NA	TRBJ2-7	CAWSVRKDYEQYF	TGTGCCTGGAGTGTACGAAAGGATTACGAGCAGTACTTC
TRBV20-1	NA	NA	TRBJ2-5	CSDSVPGQETQYF	TGCAGCGATAGTGTCCCGGGACAAGAGACCCAGTACTTC
TRBV5-1	NA	NA	TRBJ1-2	CASSPVGPLGYGYTF	TGCGCCAGCAGCCCTGTCGGACCGCTAGGCTATGGCTACACCTTC
TRBV6-6	NA	TRBD1	TRBJ1-6	CASSQGQGHSPLHF	TGTGCCAGCAGTCAGGGACAGGGCCATTCACCCCTCCACTTT
TRBV5-5	NA	NA	TRBJ1-2	CASSFNPTENYGYTF	TGTGCCAGCAGCTTTAACCCGACAGAAAACTATGGCTACACCTTC
TRBV18	NA	NA	TRBJ1-1	CASSPRSADEAFF	TGTGCCAGCTCACCACGGTCTGCAGACGAAGCTTTCTTT
TRBV5-4	once	NA	TRBJ2-7	CASSLGGTGDYREQYF	TGTGCCAGCAGCTTGGGGGGTACAGGGGACTACCGGGAGCAGTACTTC
TRBV21-1	NA	NA	TRBJ2-2	CASSKRTSGPTGELFF	TGTGCCAGCAGCAAGAGGACTAGCGGGCCCACCGGGGAGCTGTTTTTT
TRBV2	NA	TRBD2	TRBJ2-7	CASSPRTSSYEQYF	TGTGCCAGCAGTCCCCGGACTAGCTCCTACGAGCAGTACTTC
TRBV11-2	NA	NA	TRBJ1-2	CASSPPGIYYGYTF	TGTGCCAGCAGCCCCCCCGGGATTTACTATGGCTACACCTTC
TRBV15	NA	NA	TRBJ2-3	CATSLTDTQYF	TGTGCCACCAGCCTCACAGATACGCAGTATTTT
TRBV4-2	NA	TRBD1	TRBJ1-5	CASSPDEGATNQPQHF	TGTGCCAGCAGCCCTGATGAGGGGGCTACCAATCAGCCCCAGCATTTT
TRBV18	NA	NA	TRBJ1-2	CASSPKRQTNYGYTF	TGTGCCAGCTCACCCAAGCGACAGACTAACTATGGCTACACCTTC
TRBV6-5	NA	NA	TRBJ2-7	CASSPGTIAFYEQYF	TGTGCCAGCAGCCCAGGGACAATCGCCTTCTACGAGCAGTACTTC
TRBV9	NA	NA	TRBJ2-5	CASSGPGARETQYF	TGTGCCAGCAGCGGACCCGGAGCGAGAGAGACCCAGTACTTC
TRBV12-3/TRBV12-4	NA	NA	TRBJ2-3	CASSPHPDTQYF	TGTGCCAGCAGCCCCCATCCAGATACGCAGTATTTT
TRBV4-1	NA	TRBD1	TRBJ1-5	CASSQANTGDGNQPQHF	TGCGCCAGCAGCCAAGCTAACACAGGGGACGGCAATCAGCCCCAGCATTTT
TRBV2	NA	NA	TRBJ2-7	CASLGLDVGEQYF	TGTGCCAGCCTGGGACTCGATGTGGGCGAGCAGTACTTC
TRBV9	few	TRBD1	TRBJ1-1	CASSVVEGAANTEAFF	TGTGCCAGCAGCGTAGTGGAGGGGGCTGCGAACACTGAAGCTTTCTTT
TRBV7-8	few	TRBD1	TRBJ1-1	CASSPARDRVPHSMNTEAFF	TGTGCCAGCAGCCCCGCCCGGGACAGGGTCCCTCACTCCATGAACACTGAAGCTTTCTTT
TRBV7-3	NA	NA	TRBJ1-1	CASSLYGGDTEAFF	TGTGCCAGCAGCTTATACGGGGGTGATACTGAAGCTTTCTTT
TRBV7-9	few	NA	TRBJ1-6	CASSLVEGPSPLHF	TGTGCCAGCAGCTTAGTAGAGGGCCCCTCACCCCTCCACTTT
TRBV19	NA	NA	TRBJ1-1	CASRDLQGLTTEAFF	TGTGCCAGTAGGGATCTACAGGGACTTACCACTGAAGCTTTCTTT
TRBV4-2	once	NA	TRBJ1-5	CASSQVAGGNQPQHF	TGTGCCAGCAGCCAAGTGGCAGGGGGCAATCAGCCCCAGCATTTT